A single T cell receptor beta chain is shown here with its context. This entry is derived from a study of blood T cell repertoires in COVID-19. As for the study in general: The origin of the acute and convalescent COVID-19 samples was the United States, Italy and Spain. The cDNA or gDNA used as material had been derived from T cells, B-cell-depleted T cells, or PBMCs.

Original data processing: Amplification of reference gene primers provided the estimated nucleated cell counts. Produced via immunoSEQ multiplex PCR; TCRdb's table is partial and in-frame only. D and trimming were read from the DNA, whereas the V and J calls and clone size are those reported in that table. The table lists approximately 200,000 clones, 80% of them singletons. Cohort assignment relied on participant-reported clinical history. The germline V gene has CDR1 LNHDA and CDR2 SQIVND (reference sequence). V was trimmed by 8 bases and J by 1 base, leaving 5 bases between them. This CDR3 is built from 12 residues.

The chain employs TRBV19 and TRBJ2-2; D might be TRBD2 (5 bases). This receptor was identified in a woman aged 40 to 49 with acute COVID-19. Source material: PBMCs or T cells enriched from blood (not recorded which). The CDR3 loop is CASGLNTGELFF. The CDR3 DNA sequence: TGTGCCAGTGGACTGAACACCGGGGAGCTGTTTTTT.